This T cell receptor (beta chain) comes out of a study of shared clonotypes between healthy human individuals. Findings and caveats of the study: Clonotype sharing across several donors was observed for around 5.1% of naive CD4 clonotypes. Sequencing depth was expected to influence donor clonotype sharing.

In germline, CDR1 is SGHNT, CDR2 YYREEE (reference sequence). This CDR3 is built from 14 residues. V shed 5 bases and J shed 4 bases, with 15 bases lying between them. Clones were sequenced by immunoSEQ multiplex PCR, and TCRdb holds only the in-frame ones, with some missing. Of around 1.9 million clones listed, under 95% are singletons. On this clone itself: Its cognate antigen is unknown.

Naive CD8 cells, CD45RO-negative and positively selected for CCR7, excluded terminally differentiated effector memory CD45RA+ cells. V usage is TRBV5-4 and J usage is TRBJ1-1, with a weak D call TRBD1 (6 bases). Sequenced material: naive CD8+ T cells from PBMCs. The receptor was isolated from a man in his late teens or twenties in good health. Some clones in this sample may be carry-over from other donors' samples. CDR3 amino acids: CASRSVGAATEAFF. The DNA for the CDR3 is TGTGCCAGCAGGTCGGTGGGGGCGGCCACTGAAGCTTTCTTT.